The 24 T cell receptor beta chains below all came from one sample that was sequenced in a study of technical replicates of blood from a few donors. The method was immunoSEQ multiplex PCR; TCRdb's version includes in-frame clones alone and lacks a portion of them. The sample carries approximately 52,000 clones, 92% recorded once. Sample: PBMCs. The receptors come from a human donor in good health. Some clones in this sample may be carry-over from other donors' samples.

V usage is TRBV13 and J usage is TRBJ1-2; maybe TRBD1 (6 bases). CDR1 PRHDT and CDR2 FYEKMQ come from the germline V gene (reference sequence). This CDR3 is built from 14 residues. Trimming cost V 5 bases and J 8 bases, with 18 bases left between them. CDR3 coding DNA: TGTGCCAGCAGCGAGGGGGGGGCCGCGGAGGGCTACACCTTC. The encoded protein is CASSEGGAAEGYTF. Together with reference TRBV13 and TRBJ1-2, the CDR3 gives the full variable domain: AAGVIQSPRHLIKEKRETATLKCYPIPRHDTVYWYQQGPGQDPQFLISFYEKMQSDKGSIPDRFSAQQFSDYHSELNMSSLELGDSALYFCASSEGGAAEGYTFGSGTRLTVV.

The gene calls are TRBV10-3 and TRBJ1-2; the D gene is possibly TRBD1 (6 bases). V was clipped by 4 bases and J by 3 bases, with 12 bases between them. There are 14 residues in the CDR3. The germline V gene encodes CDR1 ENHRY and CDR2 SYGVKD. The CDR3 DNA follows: TGTGCCATCAGTGGTGCGTGGACAGACTATGGCTACACCTTC. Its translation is CAISGAWTDYGYTF.

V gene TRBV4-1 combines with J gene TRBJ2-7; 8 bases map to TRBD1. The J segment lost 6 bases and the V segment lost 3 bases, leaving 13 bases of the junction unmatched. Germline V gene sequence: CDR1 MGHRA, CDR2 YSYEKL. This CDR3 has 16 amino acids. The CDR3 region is CASSHPPRQGQVEQYF. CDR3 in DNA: TGCGCCAGCAGCCACCCACCGAGGCAGGGACAGGTCGAGCAGTACTTC.

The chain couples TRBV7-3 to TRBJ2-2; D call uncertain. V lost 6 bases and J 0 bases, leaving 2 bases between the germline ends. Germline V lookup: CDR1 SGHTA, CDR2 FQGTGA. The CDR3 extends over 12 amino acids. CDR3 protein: CASSTNTGELFF. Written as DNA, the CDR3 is TGTGCCAGCAGTACGAACACCGGGGAGCTGTTTTTT.

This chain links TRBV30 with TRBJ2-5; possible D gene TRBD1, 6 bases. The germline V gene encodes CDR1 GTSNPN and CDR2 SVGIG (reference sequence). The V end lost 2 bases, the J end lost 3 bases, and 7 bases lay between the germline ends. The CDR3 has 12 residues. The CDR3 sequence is CAWSPGEETQYF. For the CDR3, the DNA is TGTGCCTGGAGTCCAGGGGAAGAGACCCAGTACTTC.

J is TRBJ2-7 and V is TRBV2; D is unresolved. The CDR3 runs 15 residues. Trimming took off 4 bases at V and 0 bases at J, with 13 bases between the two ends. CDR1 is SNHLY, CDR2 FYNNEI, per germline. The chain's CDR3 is CASSADWPSSYEQYF. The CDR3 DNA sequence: TGTGCCAGCAGTGCAGACTGGCCGAGCTCCTACGAGCAGTACTTC. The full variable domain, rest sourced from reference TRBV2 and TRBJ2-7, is EPEVTQTPSHQVTQMGQEVILRCVPISNHLYFYWYRQILGQKVEFLVSFYNNEISEKSEIFDDQFSVERPDGSNFTLKIRSTKLEDSAMYFCASSADWPSSYEQYFGPGTRLTVT.

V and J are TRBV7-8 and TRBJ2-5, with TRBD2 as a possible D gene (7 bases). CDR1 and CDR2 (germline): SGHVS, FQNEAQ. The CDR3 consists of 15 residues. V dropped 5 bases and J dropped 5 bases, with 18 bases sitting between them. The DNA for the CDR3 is TGTGCCAGCAGCCCCGACCGGGGGGCCAGGGAGACCCAGTACTTC. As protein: CASSPDRGARETQYF.

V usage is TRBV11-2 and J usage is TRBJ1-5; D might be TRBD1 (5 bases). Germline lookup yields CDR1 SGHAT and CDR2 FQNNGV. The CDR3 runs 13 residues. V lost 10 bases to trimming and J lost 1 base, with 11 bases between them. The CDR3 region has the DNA TGTGCCACTACCAGGGTAAGCAATCAGCCCCAGCATTTT. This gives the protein CATTRVSNQPQHF. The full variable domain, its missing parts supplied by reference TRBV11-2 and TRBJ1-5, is EAGVAQSPRYKIIEKRQSVAFWCNPISGHATLYWYQQILGQGPKLLIQFQNNGVVDDSQLPKDRFSAERLKGVDSTLKIQPAKLEDSAVYLCATTRVSNQPQHFGDGTRLSIL.

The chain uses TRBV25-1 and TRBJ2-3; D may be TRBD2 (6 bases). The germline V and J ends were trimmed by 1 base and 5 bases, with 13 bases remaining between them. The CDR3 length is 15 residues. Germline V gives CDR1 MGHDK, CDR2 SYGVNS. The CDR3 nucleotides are TGTGCCAGCAGTGAATTTGCGGGGAGGAGAGATACGCAGTATTTT. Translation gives CASSEFAGRRDTQYF.

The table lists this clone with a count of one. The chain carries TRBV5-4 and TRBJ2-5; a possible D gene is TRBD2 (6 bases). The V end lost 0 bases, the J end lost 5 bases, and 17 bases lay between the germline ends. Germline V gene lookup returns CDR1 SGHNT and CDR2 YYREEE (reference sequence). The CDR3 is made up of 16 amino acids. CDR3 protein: CASSLDGLLSYETQYF. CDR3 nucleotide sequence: TGTGCCAGCAGCTTGGATGGACTACTTTCCTACGAGACCCAGTACTTC.

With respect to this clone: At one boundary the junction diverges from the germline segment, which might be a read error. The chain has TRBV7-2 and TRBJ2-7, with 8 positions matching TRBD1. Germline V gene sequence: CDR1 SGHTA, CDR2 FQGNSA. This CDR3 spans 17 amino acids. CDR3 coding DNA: TGTGCCAGCAGCCTAGCGTCCTACCGGACAGGGATAGACGAGCAGTACTTC. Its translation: CASSLASYRTGIDEQYF.

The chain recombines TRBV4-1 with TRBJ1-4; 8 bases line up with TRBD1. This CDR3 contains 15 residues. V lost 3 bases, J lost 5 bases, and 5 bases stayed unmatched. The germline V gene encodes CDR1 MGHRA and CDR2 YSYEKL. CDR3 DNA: TGCGCCAGCAGCCACGCCGGGACAGGAAATGAAAAACTGTTTTTT. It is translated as CASSHAGTGNEKLFF.

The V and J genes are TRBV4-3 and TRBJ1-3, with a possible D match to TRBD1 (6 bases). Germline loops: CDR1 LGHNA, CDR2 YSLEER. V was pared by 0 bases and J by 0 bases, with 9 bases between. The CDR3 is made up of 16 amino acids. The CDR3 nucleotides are TGCGCCAGCAGCCAAGAGACAGGTCTCTCTGGAAACACCATATATTTT. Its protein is CASSQETGLSGNTIYF.

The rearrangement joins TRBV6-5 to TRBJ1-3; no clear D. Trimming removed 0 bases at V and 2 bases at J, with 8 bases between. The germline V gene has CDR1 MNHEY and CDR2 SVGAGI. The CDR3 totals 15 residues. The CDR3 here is CASSYSSRTGNTIYF. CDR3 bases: TGTGCCAGCAGTTACTCGTCCAGGACTGGAAACACCATATATTTT.

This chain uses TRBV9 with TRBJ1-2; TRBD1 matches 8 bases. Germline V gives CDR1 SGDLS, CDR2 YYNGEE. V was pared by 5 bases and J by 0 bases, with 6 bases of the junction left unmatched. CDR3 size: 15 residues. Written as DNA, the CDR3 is TGTGCCAGCAGGCATGGGACAGGAGCTAACTATGGCTACACCTTC. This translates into CASRHGTGANYGYTF.

The CDR3 here is CAISARQPDYGYTF. CDR3 in DNA: TGTGCCATCAGTGCGCGGCAGCCTGATTATGGCTACACCTTC. The chain couples TRBV10-3 to TRBJ1-2; D remains ambiguous. The CDR3 is made up of 14 amino acids. Germline lookup yields CDR1 ENHRY and CDR2 SYGVKD. Trimming shortened V by 4 bases and J by 5 bases, and 14 bases separated the two germline ends.

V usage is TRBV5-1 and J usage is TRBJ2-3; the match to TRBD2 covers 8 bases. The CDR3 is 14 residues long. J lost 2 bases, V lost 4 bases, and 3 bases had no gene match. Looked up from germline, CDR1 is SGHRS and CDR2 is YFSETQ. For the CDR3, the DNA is TGCGCCAGCAGCAATAGCGGGGTCACAGATACGCAGTATTTT. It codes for CASSNSGVTDTQYF.

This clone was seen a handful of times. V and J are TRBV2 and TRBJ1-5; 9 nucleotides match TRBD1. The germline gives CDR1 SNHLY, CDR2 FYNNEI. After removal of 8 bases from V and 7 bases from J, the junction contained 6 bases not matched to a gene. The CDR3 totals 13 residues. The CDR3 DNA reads TGTGCCAGCTGTCCGGACAGGGGACAGCCCCAGCATTTT. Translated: CASCPDRGQPQHF.

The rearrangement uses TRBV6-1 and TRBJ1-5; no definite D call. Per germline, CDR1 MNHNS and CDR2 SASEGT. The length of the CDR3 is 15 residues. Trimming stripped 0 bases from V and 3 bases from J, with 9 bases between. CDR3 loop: CASSEAGGFNQPQHF. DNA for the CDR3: TGTGCCAGCAGTGAAGCGGGAGGGTTCAATCAGCCCCAGCATTTT.

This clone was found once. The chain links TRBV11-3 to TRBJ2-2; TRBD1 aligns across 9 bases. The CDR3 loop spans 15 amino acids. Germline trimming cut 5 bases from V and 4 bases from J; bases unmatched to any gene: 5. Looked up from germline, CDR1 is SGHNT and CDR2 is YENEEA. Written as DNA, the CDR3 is TGTGCCAGCAGCCGACAGGGGGATCGCACCGGGGAGCTGTTTTTT. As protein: CASSRQGDRTGELFF.

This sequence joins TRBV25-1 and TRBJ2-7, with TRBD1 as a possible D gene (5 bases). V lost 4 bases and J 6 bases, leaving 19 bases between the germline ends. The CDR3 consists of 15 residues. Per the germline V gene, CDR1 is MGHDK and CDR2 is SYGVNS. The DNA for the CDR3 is TGTGCCAGCAGTGGGACCTCCCCGCCAGGGCGCGAGCAGTACTTC. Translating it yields CASSGTSPPGREQYF.

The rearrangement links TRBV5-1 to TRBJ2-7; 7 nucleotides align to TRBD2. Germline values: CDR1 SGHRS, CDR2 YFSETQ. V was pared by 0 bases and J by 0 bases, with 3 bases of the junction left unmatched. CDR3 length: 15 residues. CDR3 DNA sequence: TGCGCCAGCAGCTTGGGGTCTAGCGGCTCCTACGAGCAGTACTTC. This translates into CASSLGSSGSYEQYF.

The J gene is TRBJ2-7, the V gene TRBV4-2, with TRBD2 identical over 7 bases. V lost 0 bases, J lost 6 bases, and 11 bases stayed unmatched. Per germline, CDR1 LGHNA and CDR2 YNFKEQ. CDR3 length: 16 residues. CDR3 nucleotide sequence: TGTGCCAGCAGCCAAGATGAAGAGCGGGAACGAGGCGAGCAGTACTTC. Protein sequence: CASSQDEERERGEQYF.

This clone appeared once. In DNA form, the CDR3 reads TGCAGCGTGGAGGGACAGGGGTTGGACGAGCAGTACTTC. Amino acid sequence: CSVEGQGLDEQYF. This chain connects TRBV29-1 to TRBJ2-7; 10 nucleotides align to TRBD1. After removal of 6 bases from V and 5 bases from J, the junction contained 7 bases not matched to a gene. CDR1 is SQVTM and CDR2 is ANQGSEA in the germline V gene. The CDR3 length is 13 residues.